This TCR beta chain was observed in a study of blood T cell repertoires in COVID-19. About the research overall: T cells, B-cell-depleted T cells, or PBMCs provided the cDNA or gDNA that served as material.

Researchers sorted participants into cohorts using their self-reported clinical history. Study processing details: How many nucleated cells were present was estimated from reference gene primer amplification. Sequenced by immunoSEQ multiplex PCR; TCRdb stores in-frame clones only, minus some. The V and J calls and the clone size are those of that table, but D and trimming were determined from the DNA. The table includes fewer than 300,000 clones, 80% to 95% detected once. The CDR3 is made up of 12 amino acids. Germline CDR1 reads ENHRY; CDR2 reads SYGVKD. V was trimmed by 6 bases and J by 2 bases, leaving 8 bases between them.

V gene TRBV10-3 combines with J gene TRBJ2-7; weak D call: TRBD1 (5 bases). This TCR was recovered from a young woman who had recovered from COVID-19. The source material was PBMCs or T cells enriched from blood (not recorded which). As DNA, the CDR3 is TGTGCCATCAGACAGGATACCTACGAGCAGTACTTC. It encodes CAIRQDTYEQYF.